The 20 T cell receptor beta chains in this list originate from one sample, sequenced in a study of cytomegalovirus exposure and HLA in healthy donors. The PCR ran on 60 Vbeta and 13 Jbeta primers. The method was immunoSEQ multiplex PCR; TCRdb's version includes in-frame clones alone and lacks a portion of them. The sample records approximately 130,000 clones, roughly 88% being singletons. The sample taken for sequencing was PBMCs. The receptors originated from a man between 45 and 60 years old in good health and CMV-seronegative.

The chain employs TRBV4-1 and TRBJ1-5; D is ambiguous. The V end lost 0 bases, the J end lost 5 bases, and 8 bases lay between the germline ends. The CDR3 has 14 amino acids. CDR1 MGHRA and CDR2 YSYEKL come from the germline V gene. Here the CDR3 DNA reads TGCGCCAGCAGCCAAGAAATGTCCTATCAGCCCCAGCATTTT. Translation: CASSQEMSYQPQHF.

The sample holds a few counts of this clone. The V and J genes are TRBV10-2 and TRBJ1-1, with 9 bases aligning to TRBD1. CDR3 length: 14 amino acids. With V trimmed by 4 bases and J by 7 bases, 7 bases remained unmatched. Germline V gives CDR1 WSHSY, CDR2 SAAADI. The CDR3 coding sequence is TGCGCCAGCAGTGCCTTGACAGGGGGGAGTGAAGCTTTCTTT. Translated: CASSALTGGSEAFF.

CDR3 region: CASTDRNGLYGYTF. The CDR3 DNA is TGTGCCAGCACCGATCGGAACGGACTATATGGCTACACCTTC. The chain recombines TRBV14 with TRBJ1-2; no clear D gene. The V and J ends lost 7 bases and 5 bases respectively, with 17 bases between them. Germline V gene sequence: CDR1 SGHDN, CDR2 FVKESK. The CDR3 totals 14 residues. Based on the CDR3 plus reference TRBV14 and TRBJ1-2, the full variable domain is EAGVTQFPSHSVIEKGQTVTLRCDPISGHDNLYWYRRVMGKEIKFLLHFVKESKQDESGMPNNRFLAERTGGTYSTLKVQPAELEDSGVYFCASTDRNGLYGYTFGSGTRLTVV.

This rearrangement joins TRBV10-2 to TRBJ2-3; 14 nucleotides line up with TRBD2. Germline V lookup: CDR1 WSHSY, CDR2 SAAADI. The CDR3 sequence is 15 residues long. V shed 9 bases, J shed 3 bases, and the junction held 5 bases outside the gene matches. CDR3 nucleotide sequence: TGCGCCAGTAAACGACTAGCGGGGGGGACAGATACGCAGTATTTT. It translates to CASKRLAGGTDTQYF.

The rearrangement joins TRBV30 to TRBJ1-3; D remains ambiguous. Germline CDR1 GTSNPN, CDR2 SVGIG (reference sequence). This CDR3 is 13 amino acids long. V lost 3 bases and J 4 bases, leaving 10 bases between the germline ends. This CDR3 reads CAWSIGLGNTIYF. The CDR3 coding sequence is TGTGCCTGGAGCATTGGGCTCGGAAACACCATATATTTT. Based on the CDR3 plus reference TRBV30 and TRBJ1-3, the full variable domain is SQTIHQWPATLVQPVGSPLSLECTVEGTSNPNLYWYRQAAGRGLQLLFYSVGIGQISSEVPQNLSASRPQDRQFILSSKKLLLSDSGFYLCAWSIGLGNTIYFGEGSWLTVV.

V gene TRBV30 combines with J gene TRBJ2-7; D is perhaps TRBD1 (5 bases). V lost 1 base and J lost 6, with 13 bases in between. The CDR3 contains 13 residues. Germline V gene lookup returns CDR1 GTSNPN and CDR2 SVGIG (reference sequence). The CDR3 DNA reads as TGTGCCTGGAGTGCGCAGGGCTCTGGCGAGCAGTACTTC. Its protein product is CAWSAQGSGEQYF. Together with reference TRBV30 and TRBJ2-7, the CDR3 gives the full variable domain: SQTIHQWPATLVQPVGSPLSLECTVEGTSNPNLYWYRQAAGRGLQLLFYSVGIGQISSEVPQNLSASRPQDRQFILSSKKLLLSDSGFYLCAWSAQGSGEQYFGPGTRLTVT.

This chain uses TRBV6-6 with TRBJ1-1; TRBD1 matches at 8 bases. The germline gives CDR1 MNHNY, CDR2 SVGAGI (reference sequence). CDR3 length equals 13 residues. Trimming cost V 6 bases and J 3 bases; bases outside gene matches: 3. This CDR3 is CASRAGGYTEAFF. DNA of the CDR3: TGTGCCAGCAGGGCAGGGGGCTACACTGAAGCTTTCTTT.

This clone was detected once. This rearrangement joins TRBV6-1 to TRBJ2-5; D might be TRBD1 (6 bases). This CDR3 spans 16 amino acids. Germline lookup yields CDR1 MNHNS and CDR2 SASEGT. Trimming shortened V by 0 bases and J by 5 bases, and 16 bases separated the two germline ends. CDR3: CASSEASRGSRETQYF. DNA for the CDR3: TGTGCCAGCAGTGAAGCGTCAAGGGGGTCGAGGGAGACCCAGTACTTC.

The rearrangement joins TRBV4-1 to TRBJ2-5; D not resolved. Germline CDR1 reads MGHRA; CDR2 reads YSYEKL. The CDR3 contains 15 residues. V was trimmed by 0 bases and J by 3 bases, leaving 11 bases between them. CDR3 DNA: TGCGCCAGCAGCCAAGATCGAACTGCTGAAGAGACCCAGTACTTC. It codes for CASSQDRTAEETQYF.

This clone was seen a handful of times. The rearrangement uses TRBV9 and TRBJ1-1, with no clear D. CDR1 is SGDLS, CDR2 YYNGEE, per germline. The V and J ends lost 0 bases and 0 bases respectively, with 6 bases between them. This CDR3 has 14 residues. The chain's CDR3 is CASSVESMNTEAFF. The CDR3, as DNA: TGTGCCAGCAGCGTAGAAAGCATGAACACTGAAGCTTTCTTT.

V gene TRBV7-6 combines with J gene TRBJ1-2; a weak D match, TRBD1 (5 bases). With 4 bases removed from V and 3 bases from J, the gap between germline ends came to 15 bases. The germline V gene encodes CDR1 SGHVS and CDR2 FNYEAQ. The CDR3 has 15 residues. As DNA, the CDR3 is TGTGCCAGCAGCTCTGGGGCGGGGGGGGACTATGGCTACACCTTC. Translating it yields CASSSGAGGDYGYTF. The full variable domain, its missing parts supplied by reference TRBV7-6 and TRBJ1-2, is GAGVSQSPRYKVTKRGQDVALRCDPISGHVSLYWYRQALGQGPEFLTYFNYEAQQDKSGLPNDRFSAERPEGSISTLTIQRTEQRDSAMYRCASSSGAGGDYGYTFGSGTRLTVV.

The chain joins TRBV19 to TRBJ1-2; 7 bases fit TRBD1. Trimming cost V 6 bases and J 2 bases; bases outside gene matches: 9. The CDR3 is 15 residues long. Germline assignment: CDR1 LNHDA and CDR2 SQIVND (reference sequence). CDR3 loop: CASSYRGRRNYGYTF. CDR3 sequence (DNA): TGTGCCAGTAGCTACAGGGGACGAAGGAACTATGGCTACACCTTC.

This sequence joins TRBV5-4 and TRBJ1-2; D might be TRBD1 (5 bases). Germline V gene data show CDR1 as SGHNT and CDR2 as YYREEE (reference sequence). V dropped 0 bases and J dropped 2 bases, with 11 bases sitting between them. The length of the CDR3 is 15 residues. This CDR3 reads CASSLVSGGNYGYTF. In DNA form, the CDR3 reads TGTGCCAGCAGCTTGGTTTCCGGGGGGAACTATGGCTACACCTTC.

The chain joins TRBV5-1 to TRBJ2-1, with TRBD2 matching over 12 bases. The CDR3 runs 15 residues. V lost 5 bases and J lost 4; bases outside the gene matches: 4. Germline lookup yields CDR1 SGHRS and CDR2 YFSETQ. CDR3 protein: CASRLAGGLYNEQFF. The CDR3 nucleotides are TGCGCCAGCAGACTAGCGGGGGGATTATACAATGAGCAGTTCTTC. The full variable domain, rest sourced from reference TRBV5-1 and TRBJ2-1, is KAGVTQTPRYLIKTRGQQVTLSCSPISGHRSVSWYQQTPGQGLQFLFEYFSETQRNKGNFPGRFSGRQFSNSRSEMNVSTLELGDSALYLCASRLAGGLYNEQFFGPGTRLTVL.

CDR3 in DNA: TGTGCCAGCATTAAGGGGAGGAATCAGCCCCAGCATTTT. Amino acids: CASIKGRNQPQHF. V is TRBV2 and J is TRBJ1-5; tentative D call: TRBD1 (5 bases). The CDR3 length is 13 residues. Germline assignment: CDR1 SNHLY and CDR2 FYNNEI. V was shortened by 7 bases and J by 4 bases, with 11 bases between the two germline ends.

The V call is TRBV18, the J call TRBJ1-5; D remains unclear. V gave up 4 bases and J gave up 8 bases, with 15 bases separating them. The CDR3 sequence is 14 residues long. Germline V gene data show CDR1 as KGHSH and CDR2 as LQKENI. The CDR3 DNA is TGTGCCAGCTCACGGGCCGGGAGTAGTAAGCCCCAGCATTTT. Protein product: CASSRAGSSKPQHF.

This chain joins TRBV2 and TRBJ1-1, with 8 bases matching TRBD1. The V gene's germline CDR1 is SNHLY and CDR2 FYNNEI. With V trimmed by 3 bases and J by 4 bases, 7 bases remained unmatched. The length of the CDR3 is 15 residues. CDR3 DNA sequence: TGTGCCAGCAGTGAGTGGACAGGGATGAGCACTGAAGCTTTCTTT. It translates to CASSEWTGMSTEAFF.

The CDR3 DNA is TGTGCCAGCAGCCCTCCTCGCAGTCAAGAGACCCAGTACTTC. Translation: CASSPPRSQETQYF. The chain employs TRBV9 and TRBJ2-5, with D uncertain. CDR1 and CDR2 (germline): SGDLS, YYNGEE. The CDR3 is 14 amino acids. Trimming took off 4 bases at V and 2 bases at J, with 12 bases between the two ends.

This rearrangement joins TRBV5-1 to TRBJ2-7, with a weak D call TRBD1 (6 bases). The CDR3 length is 15 residues. Germline lookup yields CDR1 SGHRS and CDR2 YFSETQ. Trimming removed 5 bases from V and 3 bases from J, with 18 bases in between. The CDR3 DNA reads TGCGCCAGCAGGCTCAGGGTACAGGGCGGCTACGAGCAGTACTTC. Amino acid sequence: CASRLRVQGGYEQYF.

V and J are TRBV30 and TRBJ1-5; D remains ambiguous. This CDR3 comprises 12 residues. Germline assignment: CDR1 GTSNPN and CDR2 SVGIG (reference sequence). V shed 2 bases and J shed 4 bases, with 6 bases lying between them. The DNA of the CDR3 is TGTGCCTGGAGTCGAGGAAATCAGCCCCAGCATTTT. It yields the protein CAWSRGNQPQHF.